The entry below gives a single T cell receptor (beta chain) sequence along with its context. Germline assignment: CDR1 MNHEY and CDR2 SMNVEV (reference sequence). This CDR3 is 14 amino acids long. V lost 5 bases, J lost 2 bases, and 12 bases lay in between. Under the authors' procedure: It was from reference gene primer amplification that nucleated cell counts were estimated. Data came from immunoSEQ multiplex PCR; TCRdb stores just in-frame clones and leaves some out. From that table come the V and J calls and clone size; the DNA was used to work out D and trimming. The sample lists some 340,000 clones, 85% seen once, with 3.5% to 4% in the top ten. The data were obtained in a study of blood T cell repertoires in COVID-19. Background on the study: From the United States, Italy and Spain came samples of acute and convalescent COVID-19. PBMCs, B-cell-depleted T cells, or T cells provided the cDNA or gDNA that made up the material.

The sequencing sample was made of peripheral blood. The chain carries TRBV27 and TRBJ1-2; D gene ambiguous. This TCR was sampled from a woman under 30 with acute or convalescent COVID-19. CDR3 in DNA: TGTGCCAGCAGTGGCGGCAAGATCAACTATGGCTACACCTTC. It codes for CASSGGKINYGYTF.